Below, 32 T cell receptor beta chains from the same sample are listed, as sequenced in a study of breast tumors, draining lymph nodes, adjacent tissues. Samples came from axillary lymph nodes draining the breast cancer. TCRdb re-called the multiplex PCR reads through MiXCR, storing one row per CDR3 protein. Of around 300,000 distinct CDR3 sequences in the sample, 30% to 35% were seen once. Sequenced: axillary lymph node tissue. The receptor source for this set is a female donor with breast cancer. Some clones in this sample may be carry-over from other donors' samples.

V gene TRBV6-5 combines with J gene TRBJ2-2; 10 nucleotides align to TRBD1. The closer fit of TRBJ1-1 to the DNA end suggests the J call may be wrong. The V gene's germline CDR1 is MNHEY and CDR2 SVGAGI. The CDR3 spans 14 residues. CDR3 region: CASSLRTGGTEAFF. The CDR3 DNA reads TGTGCCAGCAGTCTCCGGACAGGGGGCACTGAAGCTTTCTTT.

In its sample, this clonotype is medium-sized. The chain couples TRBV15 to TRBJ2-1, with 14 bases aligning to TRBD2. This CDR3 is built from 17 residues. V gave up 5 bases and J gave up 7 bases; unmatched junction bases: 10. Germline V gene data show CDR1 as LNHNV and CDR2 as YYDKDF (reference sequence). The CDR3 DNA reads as TGTGCCACCAGCGGGGAAGATGGGACTAGCGGGAGTAATGAGCAGTTCTTC. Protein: CATSGEDGTSGSNEQFF.

CDR3 region: CASSQAGRNSPLHF. CDR3 sequence (DNA): TGTGCCAGCAGCCAAGCTGGGAGAAATTCACCCCTCCACTTT. The chain joins TRBV4-2 to TRBJ1-6; D gene uncertain. Trimming cost V 1 base and J 7 bases, with 8 bases left between them. Germline values: CDR1 LGHNA, CDR2 YNFKEQ. The CDR3 extends over 14 amino acids.

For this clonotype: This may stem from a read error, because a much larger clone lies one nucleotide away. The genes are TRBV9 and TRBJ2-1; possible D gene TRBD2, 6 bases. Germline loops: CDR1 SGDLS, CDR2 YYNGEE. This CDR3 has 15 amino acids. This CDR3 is CASSREAPRSNEPFF. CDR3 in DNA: TGTGCCAGCAGCAGGGAGGCCCCTAGAAGCAATGAGCCGTTCTTC.

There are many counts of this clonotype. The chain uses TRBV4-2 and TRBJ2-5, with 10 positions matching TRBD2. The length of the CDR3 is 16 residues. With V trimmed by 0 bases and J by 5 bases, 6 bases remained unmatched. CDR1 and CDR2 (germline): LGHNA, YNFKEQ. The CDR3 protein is CASSQEASGSWETQYF. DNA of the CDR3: TGTGCCAGCAGCCAAGAGGCTAGCGGGAGTTGGGAGACCCAGTACTTC.

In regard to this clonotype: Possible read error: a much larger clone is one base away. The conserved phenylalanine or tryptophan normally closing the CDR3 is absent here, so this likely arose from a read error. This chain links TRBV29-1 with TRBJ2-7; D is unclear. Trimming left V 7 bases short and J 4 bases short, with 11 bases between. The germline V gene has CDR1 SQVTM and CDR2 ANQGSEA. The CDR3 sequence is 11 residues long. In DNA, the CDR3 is TGCAGCGCTGCTAAGGGTTACGAGCAGTACCTC. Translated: CSAAKGYEQYL.

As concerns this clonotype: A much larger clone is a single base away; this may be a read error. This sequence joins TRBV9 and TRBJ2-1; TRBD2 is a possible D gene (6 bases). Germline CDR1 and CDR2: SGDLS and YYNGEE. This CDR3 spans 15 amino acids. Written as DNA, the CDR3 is TGTGCCAGCAGCGTCCCCGGGAGCTCCTACAATGAGCCGTTCTTC. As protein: CASSVPGSSYNEPFF.

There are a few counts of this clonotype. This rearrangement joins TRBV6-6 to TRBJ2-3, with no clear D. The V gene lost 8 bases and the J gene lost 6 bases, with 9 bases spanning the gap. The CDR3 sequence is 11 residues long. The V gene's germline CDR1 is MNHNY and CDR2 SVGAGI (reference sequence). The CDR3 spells CASGDFDTQYF. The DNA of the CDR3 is TGTGCCAGCGGCGACTTCGATACGCAGTATTTT.

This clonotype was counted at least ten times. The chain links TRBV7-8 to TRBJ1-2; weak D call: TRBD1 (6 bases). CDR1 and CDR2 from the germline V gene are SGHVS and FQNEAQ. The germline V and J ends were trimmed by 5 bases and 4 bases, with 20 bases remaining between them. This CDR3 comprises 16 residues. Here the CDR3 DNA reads TGTGCCAGCAGCCCGAAGGGGGGGCTCCTCTTCTATGGCTACACCTTC. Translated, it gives CASSPKGGLLFYGYTF.

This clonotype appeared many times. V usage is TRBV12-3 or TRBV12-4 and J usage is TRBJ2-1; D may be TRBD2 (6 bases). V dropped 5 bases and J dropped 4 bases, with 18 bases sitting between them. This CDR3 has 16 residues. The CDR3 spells CASSARIVGGYNEQFF. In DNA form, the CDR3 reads TGTGCCAGCAGTGCCCGTATTGTGGGGGGATACAATGAGCAGTTCTTC.

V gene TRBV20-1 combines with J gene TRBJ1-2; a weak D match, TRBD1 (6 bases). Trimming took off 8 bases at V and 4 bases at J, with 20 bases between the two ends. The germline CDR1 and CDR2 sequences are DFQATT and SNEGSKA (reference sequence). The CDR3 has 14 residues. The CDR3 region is CSTIQGAATYGYTF. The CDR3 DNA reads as TGCAGTACAATACAGGGAGCGGCAACCTATGGCTACACCTTC.

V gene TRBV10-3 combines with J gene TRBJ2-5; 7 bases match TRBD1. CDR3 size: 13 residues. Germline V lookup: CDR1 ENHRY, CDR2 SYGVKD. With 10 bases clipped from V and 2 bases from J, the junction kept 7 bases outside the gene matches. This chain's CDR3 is CATSGGGQETQYF. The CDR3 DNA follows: TGTGCCACATCAGGGGGTGGGCAAGAGACCCAGTACTTC.

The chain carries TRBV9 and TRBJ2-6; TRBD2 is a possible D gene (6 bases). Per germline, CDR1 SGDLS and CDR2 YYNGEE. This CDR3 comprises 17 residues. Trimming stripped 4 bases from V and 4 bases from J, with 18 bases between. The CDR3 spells CASSTGTASTGANVLTF. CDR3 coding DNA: TGTGCCAGCAGCACCGGGACTGCATCCACCGGGGCCAACGTCCTGACTTTC. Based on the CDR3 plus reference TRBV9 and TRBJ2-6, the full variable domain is DSGVTQTPKHLITATGQRVTLRCSPRSGDLSVYWYQQSLDQGLQFLIQYYNGEERAKGNILERFSAQQFPDLHSELNLSSLELGDSALYFCASSTGTASTGANVLTFGAGSRLTVL.

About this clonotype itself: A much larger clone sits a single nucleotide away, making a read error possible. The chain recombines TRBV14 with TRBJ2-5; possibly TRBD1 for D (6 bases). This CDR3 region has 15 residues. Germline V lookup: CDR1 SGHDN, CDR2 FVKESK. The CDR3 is CASSLTTGFQETPYF. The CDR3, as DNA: TGTGCCAGCAGCCTCACAACAGGGTTCCAAGAGACCCCGTACTTC.

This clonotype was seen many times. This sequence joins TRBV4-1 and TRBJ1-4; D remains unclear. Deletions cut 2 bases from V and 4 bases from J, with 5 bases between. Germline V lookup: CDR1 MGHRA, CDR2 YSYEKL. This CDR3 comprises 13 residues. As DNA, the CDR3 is TGCGCCAGCAGCCAAATTATTAATGAAAAACTGTTTTTT. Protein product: CASSQIINEKLFF.

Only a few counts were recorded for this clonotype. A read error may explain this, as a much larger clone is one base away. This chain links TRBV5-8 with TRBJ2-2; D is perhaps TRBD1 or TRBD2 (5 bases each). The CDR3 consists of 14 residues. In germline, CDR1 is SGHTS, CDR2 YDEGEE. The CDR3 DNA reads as TGTGCCAGCAGCTTTGGGGGATTCACCGGGGAGCTGCTTTTT. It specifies CASSFGGFTGELLF. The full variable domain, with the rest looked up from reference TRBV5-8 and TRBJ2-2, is EAGVTQSPTHLIKTRGQQATLRCSPISGHTSVYWYQQALGLGLQFLLWYDEGEERNRGNFPPRFSGRQFPNYSSELNVNALELEDSALYLCASSFGGFTGELLFGEGSRLTVL.

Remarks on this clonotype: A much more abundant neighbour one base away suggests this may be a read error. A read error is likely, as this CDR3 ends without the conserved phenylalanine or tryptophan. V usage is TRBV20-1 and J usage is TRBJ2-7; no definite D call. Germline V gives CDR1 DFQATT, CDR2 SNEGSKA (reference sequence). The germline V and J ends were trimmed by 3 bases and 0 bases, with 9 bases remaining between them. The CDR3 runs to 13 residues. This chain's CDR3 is CSASRPGSYEQYL. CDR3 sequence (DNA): TGCAGTGCTAGTCGACCTGGCTCCTACGAGCAGTACCTC.

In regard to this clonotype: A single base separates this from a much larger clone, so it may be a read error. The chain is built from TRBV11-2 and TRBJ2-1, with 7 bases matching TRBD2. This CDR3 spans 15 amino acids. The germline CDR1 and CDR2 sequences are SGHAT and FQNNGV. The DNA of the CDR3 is TGTGCCACCGAACTAGCTAGCGGAGGCTACGATGAGCAGTTCTTC. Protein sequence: CATELASGGYDEQFF. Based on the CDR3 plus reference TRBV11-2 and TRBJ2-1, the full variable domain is EAGVAQSPRYKIIEKRQSVAFWCNPISGHATLYWYQQILGQGPKLLIQFQNNGVVDDSQLPKDRFSAERLKGVDSTLKIQPAKLEDSAVYLCATELASGGYDEQFFGPGTRLTVL.

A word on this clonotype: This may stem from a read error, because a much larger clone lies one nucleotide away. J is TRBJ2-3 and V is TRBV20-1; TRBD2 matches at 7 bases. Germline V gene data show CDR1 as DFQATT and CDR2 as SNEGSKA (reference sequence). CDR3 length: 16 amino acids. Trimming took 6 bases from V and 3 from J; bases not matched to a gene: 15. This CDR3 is CSARPWTRPATDTQYF. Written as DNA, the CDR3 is TGCAGTGCCAGACCTTGGACTAGGCCCGCGACAGATACGCAGTATTTT.

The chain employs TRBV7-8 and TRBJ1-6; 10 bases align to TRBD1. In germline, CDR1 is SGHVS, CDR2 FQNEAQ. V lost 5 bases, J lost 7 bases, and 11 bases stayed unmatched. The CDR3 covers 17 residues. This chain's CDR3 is CASSVDRGAGTNSPLHF. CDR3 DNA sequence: TGTGCCAGCAGCGTGGACAGGGGGGCAGGAACGAATTCACCCCTCCACTTT.

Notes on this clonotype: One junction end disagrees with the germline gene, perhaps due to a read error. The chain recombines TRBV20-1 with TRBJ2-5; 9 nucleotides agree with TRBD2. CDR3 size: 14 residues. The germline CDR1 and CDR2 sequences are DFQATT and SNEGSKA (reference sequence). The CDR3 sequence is CSARGGSGRGTRYF. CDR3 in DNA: TGCAGTGCTAGAGGAGGTAGCGGGAGAGGGACCCGGTACTTC.

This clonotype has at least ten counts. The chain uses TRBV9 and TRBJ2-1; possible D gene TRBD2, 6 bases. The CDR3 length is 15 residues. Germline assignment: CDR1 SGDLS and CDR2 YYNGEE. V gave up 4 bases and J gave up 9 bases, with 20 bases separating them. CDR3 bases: TGTGCCAGCAGCCCGGGGGACGGGGCGAGTGGTGAGCAGTTCTTC. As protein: CASSPGDGASGEQFF.

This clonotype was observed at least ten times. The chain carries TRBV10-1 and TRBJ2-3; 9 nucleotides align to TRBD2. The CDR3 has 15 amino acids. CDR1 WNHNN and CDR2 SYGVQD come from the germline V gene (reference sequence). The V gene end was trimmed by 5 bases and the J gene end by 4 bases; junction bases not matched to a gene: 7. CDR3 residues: CASSRIAGEADTQYF. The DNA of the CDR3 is TGCGCCAGCAGTCGGATAGCGGGAGAGGCAGATACGCAGTATTTT.

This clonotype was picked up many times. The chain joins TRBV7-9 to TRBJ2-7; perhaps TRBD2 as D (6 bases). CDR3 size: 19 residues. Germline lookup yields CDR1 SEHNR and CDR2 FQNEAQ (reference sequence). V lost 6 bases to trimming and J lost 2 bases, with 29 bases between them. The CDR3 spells CASSGHAPVPGTAAYEQYF. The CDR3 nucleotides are TGTGCCAGCAGTGGGCACGCGCCAGTACCCGGGACTGCGGCCTACGAGCAGTACTTC.

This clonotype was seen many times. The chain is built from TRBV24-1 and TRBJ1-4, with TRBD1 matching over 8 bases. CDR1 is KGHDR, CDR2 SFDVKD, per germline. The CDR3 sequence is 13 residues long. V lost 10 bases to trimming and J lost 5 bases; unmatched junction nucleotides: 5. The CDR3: CATQDRVNEKLFF. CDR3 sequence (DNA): TGTGCCACTCAGGACAGGGTGAATGAAAAACTGTTTTTT.

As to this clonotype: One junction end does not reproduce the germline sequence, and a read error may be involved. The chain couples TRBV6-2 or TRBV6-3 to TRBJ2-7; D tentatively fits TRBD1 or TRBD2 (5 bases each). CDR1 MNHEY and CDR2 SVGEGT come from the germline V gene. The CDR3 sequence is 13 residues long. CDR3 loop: CASSYVGRDEQCF. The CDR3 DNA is TGTGCCAGCAGTTACGTCGGAAGGGACGAGCAGTGCTTC.

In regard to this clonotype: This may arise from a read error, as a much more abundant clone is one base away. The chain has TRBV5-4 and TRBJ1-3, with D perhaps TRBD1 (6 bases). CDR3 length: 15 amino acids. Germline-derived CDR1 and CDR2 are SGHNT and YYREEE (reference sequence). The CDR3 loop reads CTSSPGTPNSNTIYF. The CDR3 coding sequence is TGTACCAGCAGCCCTGGGACACCAAATTCAAACACCATATATTTT.

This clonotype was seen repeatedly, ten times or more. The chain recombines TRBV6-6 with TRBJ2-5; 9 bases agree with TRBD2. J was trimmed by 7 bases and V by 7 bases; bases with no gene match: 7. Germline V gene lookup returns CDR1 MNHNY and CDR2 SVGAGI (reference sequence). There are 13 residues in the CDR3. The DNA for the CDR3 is TGTGCCAGCACCTCGGGACTAGCCCCGACCCAGTACTTC. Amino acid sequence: CASTSGLAPTQYF.

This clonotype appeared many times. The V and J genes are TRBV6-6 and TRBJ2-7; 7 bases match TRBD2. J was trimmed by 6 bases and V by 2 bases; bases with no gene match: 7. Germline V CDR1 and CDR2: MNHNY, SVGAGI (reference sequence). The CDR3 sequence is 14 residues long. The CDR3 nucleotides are TGTGCCAGCAGTTACCAGCGGGACCACTCCGAGCAGTACTTC. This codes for CASSYQRDHSEQYF.

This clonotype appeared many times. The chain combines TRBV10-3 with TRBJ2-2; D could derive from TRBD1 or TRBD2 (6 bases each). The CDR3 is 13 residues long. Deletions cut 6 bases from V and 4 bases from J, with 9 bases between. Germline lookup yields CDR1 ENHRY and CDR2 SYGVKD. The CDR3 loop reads CAIRGGGTGELFF. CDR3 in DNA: TGTGCCATCAGGGGGGGCGGCACCGGGGAGCTGTTTTTT.

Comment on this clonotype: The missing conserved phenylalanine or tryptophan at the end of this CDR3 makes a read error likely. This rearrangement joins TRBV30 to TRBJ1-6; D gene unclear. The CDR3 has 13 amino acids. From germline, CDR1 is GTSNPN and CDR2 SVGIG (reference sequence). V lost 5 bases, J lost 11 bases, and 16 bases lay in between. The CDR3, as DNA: TGTGCCTGGGCGGTAGAGCTATCCACACCCCTCCACCTT. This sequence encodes CAWAVELSTPLHL.

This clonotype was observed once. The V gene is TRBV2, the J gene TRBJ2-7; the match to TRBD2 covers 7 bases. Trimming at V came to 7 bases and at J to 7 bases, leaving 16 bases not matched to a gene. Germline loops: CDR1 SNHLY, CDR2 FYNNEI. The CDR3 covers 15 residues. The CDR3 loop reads CASIGTGRFTGEQYF. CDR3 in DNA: TGTGCCAGCATAGGGACCGGGAGGTTCACCGGGGAGCAGTACTTC.